This TCR beta chain was captured in a study of monozygotic twins with inflammatory bowel disease. CDR3 length: 16 residues. Germline values: CDR1 SGHRS, CDR2 YFSETQ. With the 5' RACE reads reprocessed, TCRdb shows one record per CDR3 protein and no DNA. The repertoire table contains 200,000 to 250,000 distinct CDR3 sequences. The study, taken as a whole, reports: With inverse Simpson as the measure, TCRbeta diversity was lower in IBD patients than in healthy co-twins. Especially with disease activity, IBD patients shared fewer clonotypes with others than healthy twins did.

Notes on this clonotype: Its antigen is unidentified.

The sequencing input was blood. The chain uses TRBV5-1 and TRBJ1-1. The receptor comes from a human donor with ulcerative colitis or Crohn's disease, or a healthy co-twin of an affected twin (not recorded which). The CDR3 protein is CASSAGTGFKNTEAFF.